Below are 24 T cell receptor beta chains sequenced from a single sample in a study of blood T cell repertoires in COVID-19 (dated by TCRdb to about 2020). Preparation of the library involved the immunoSEQ multiplex PCR assay. TCRdb carries this immuneACCESS record with in-frame sequences only. Its versions omit some clonotypes, under half of them owing to an unresolved V gene in the studies checked, with the rest unexplained. The sample table contains fewer than 300,000 clones; only one count was recorded for around 82% of them. 8.6% of the sample comes from the top ten. The specimen sequenced was peripheral blood. These receptors all stem from a human donor in a cohort sampled during active COVID-19.

CDR3 DNA: TGTGCCAGCAGCCAGCAGGGGGCGCGGGGGGCCAACGTCCTGACTTTC. It yields the protein CASSQQGARGANVLTF. The V and J genes are TRBV3-1 (or the pseudogene TRBV3-2) and TRBJ2-6; 8 nucleotides line up with TRBD1. With V trimmed by 3 bases and J by 4 bases, 5 bases remained unmatched. This CDR3 is built from 16 residues. The V gene's germline CDR1 is LGHDT and CDR2 YNNKEL (reference sequence).

This rearrangement joins TRBV2 to TRBJ2-5; 9 positions match TRBD1. With V trimmed by 7 bases and J by 4 bases, 10 bases remained unmatched. Looked up from germline, CDR1 is SNHLY and CDR2 is FYNNEI. CDR3 length: 15 amino acids. The CDR3 loop reads CASKGGTGTRETQYF. The CDR3 bases are TGTGCCAGCAAGGGCGGGACAGGGACGAGAGAGACCCAGTACTTC.

The V and J genes are TRBV5-5 and TRBJ2-1, with TRBD1 matching 8 bases. Per germline, CDR1 SGHKS and CDR2 YYEKEE (reference sequence). J gave up 0 bases and V 2 bases, and 10 bases lay outside the gene matches. This CDR3 is 18 amino acids long. The CDR3 nucleotides are TGTGCCAGCAGCTTCTCTTGGACAGGGACAATCTCCTACAATGAGCAGTTCTTC. This sequence encodes CASSFSWTGTISYNEQFF.

The rearrangement joins TRBV24-1 to TRBJ1-2; 8 nucleotides match TRBD1. Germline CDR1 is KGHDR and CDR2 is SFDVKD. The ends lost 4 bases at V and 4 bases at J; junction bases unmatched: 4. The CDR3 spans 14 residues. CDR3 nucleotide sequence: TGTGCCACCAGTGACAGGGGGCGTGCCTATGGCTACACCTTC. As protein: CATSDRGRAYGYTF.

A single count supports this clone. No conserved phenylalanine or tryptophan is present at the end of the CDR3, so a read error is the likely explanation. No DNA is shown, since the ends of the CDR3 on it are uncertain; the CDR3 is the one TCRdb lists. The chain joins TRBV29-1 to TRBJ1-1. Looked up from germline, CDR1 is SQVTM and CDR2 is ANQGSEA. With termini counted, the CDR3 has 12 amino acids. The CDR3 loop reads CSVEVSDWGVEV.

In this sample, this clone turned up once. The rearrangement links TRBV5-5 to TRBJ2-7, with a possible D match to TRBD2 (7 bases). Between the trimmed V and J ends, which lost 4 bases and 1 base, there was a span of 24 bases. The CDR3 totals 18 residues. CDR1 is SGHKS and CDR2 is YYEKEE in the germline V gene (reference sequence). The CDR3 region has the DNA TGTGCCAGCAGCCGTGGGCCCCCAAGGGGGGGAAGGTCCTACGAGCAGTACTTC. Translating gives CASSRGPPRGGRSYEQYF.

The genes are TRBV6-1 and TRBJ1-2; possibly TRBD1 for D (5 bases). Germline V CDR1 and CDR2: MNHNS, SASEGT. The CDR3 totals 16 residues. The ends were cut back, 1 base at V and 0 bases at J, with 12 bases in the middle. The CDR3 is CASSEVLSGTNYGYTF. Written as DNA, the CDR3 is TGTGCCAGCAGTGAAGTTTTGTCAGGGACTAACTATGGCTACACCTTC.

The chain links TRBV7-8 to TRBJ1-1; 11 bases fit TRBD1. The V gene end was trimmed by 8 bases and the J gene end by 0 bases; junction bases not matched to a gene: 2. The CDR3 runs 14 residues. Germline CDR1 is SGHVS and CDR2 is FQNEAQ. CDR3 residues: CASGQGAVNTEAFF. CDR3 DNA: TGTGCCAGCGGACAGGGGGCCGTGAACACTGAAGCTTTCTTT.

This clone was seen more than once but under ten times. The chain links TRBV5-5 to TRBJ2-1, with 7 bases matching TRBD2. The CDR3 sequence is 14 residues long. Germline lookup yields CDR1 SGHKS and CDR2 YYEKEE (reference sequence). Trimming removed 6 bases from V and 1 base from J; junction bases left unmatched: 4. The CDR3 protein is CASTTGGSYNEQFF. The CDR3 coding sequence is TGTGCCAGCACTACCGGGGGGTCCTACAATGAGCAGTTCTTC.

This chain links TRBV19 with TRBJ2-7; maybe TRBD1 (6 bases). The germline gives CDR1 LNHDA, CDR2 SQIVND (reference sequence). This CDR3 is built from 16 residues. In DNA, the CDR3 is TGTGCTACGAGGCAGGGTTCAGGGGCCCAAACCTACGAGCAGTACTTC. Amino acids: CATRQGSGAQTYEQYF.

The V call is TRBV3-1 (or the pseudogene TRBV3-2), the J call TRBJ1-2, with 9 bases fitting TRBD1. Trimming took 1 base from V and 4 from J; bases not matched to a gene: 4. The length of the CDR3 is 15 residues. The V gene's germline CDR1 is LGHDT and CDR2 YNNKEL (reference sequence). The CDR3: CASSQGGQGSYGYTF. In DNA, the CDR3 is TGTGCCAGCAGCCAAGGGGGACAGGGAAGCTATGGCTACACCTTC.

V usage is TRBV19 and J usage is TRBJ2-1, with 12 nucleotides matching TRBD1. The CDR3 has 15 amino acids. After removal of 3 bases from V and 9 bases from J, the junction contained 6 bases not matched to a gene. Germline V CDR1 and CDR2: LNHDA, SQIVND (reference sequence). CDR3 region: CASSMRDRGRIEQFF. Here the CDR3 DNA reads TGTGCCAGTAGTATGCGGGACAGGGGGCGGATTGAGCAGTTCTTC.

CDR3 DNA sequence: TGTGCCAGCAGTTCACAGGGTACCTATGGCTACACCTTC. It translates to CASSSQGTYGYTF. This chain joins TRBV6-5 and TRBJ1-2, with D possibly being TRBD1 (6 bases). CDR1 and CDR2 from the germline V gene are MNHEY and SVGAGI. This CDR3 has 13 residues. The V end lost 4 bases, the J end lost 4 bases, and 10 bases lay between the germline ends.

V usage is TRBV5-8 and J usage is TRBJ2-5; 10 positions agree with TRBD2. Trimming cost V 4 bases and J 2 bases; bases outside gene matches: 11. The CDR3 loop spans 17 amino acids. CDR1 is SGHTS and CDR2 is YDEGEE in the germline V gene. CDR3 coding DNA: TGTGCCAGCAGCATACTAGGACTAGCGGCCAATCAAGAGACCCAGTACTTC. This gives the protein CASSILGLAANQETQYF.

The chain combines TRBV10-2 with TRBJ1-2; D is unclear. CDR3 length: 13 amino acids. Germline CDR1 is WSHSY and CDR2 is SAAADI. The ends were cut back, 3 bases at V and 5 bases at J, with 10 bases in the middle. The CDR3, as DNA: TGCGCCAGCAGTGAAGCGACGAATTATGGCTACACCTTC. It codes for CASSEATNYGYTF.

This clone was detected only once. The chain combines TRBV28 with TRBJ1-1, with 7 bases lining up with TRBD1. Germline V CDR1 and CDR2: MDHEN, SYDVKM. With 3 bases clipped from V and 5 bases from J, the junction kept 6 bases outside the gene matches. This CDR3 region has 14 residues. DNA of the CDR3: TGTGCCAGCAGTTTCGACAGGGTAAGGACTGAAGCTTTCTTT. Translated, it gives CASSFDRVRTEAFF.

This clone appeared a few times. V and J are TRBV7-9 and TRBJ1-2, with 8 bases identical to TRBD1. J was trimmed by 4 bases and V by 5 bases; bases with no gene match: 9. Germline CDR1 and CDR2: SEHNR and FQNEAQ (reference sequence). The CDR3 sequence is 15 residues long. CDR3 bases: TGTGCCAGCAGCCTCGGACAGGGACTTGGCTATGGCTACACCTTC. Translation gives CASSLGQGLGYGYTF.

The chain employs TRBV5-8 and TRBJ2-5; 11 bases agree with TRBD2. CDR1 and CDR2 (germline): SGHTS, YDEGEE. The CDR3 length is 16 residues. V was clipped by 4 bases and J by 5 bases; unmatched bases: 10. CDR3 loop: CASSRKTSGISETQYF. CDR3 in DNA: TGTGCCAGCAGCCGAAAGACTAGCGGGATTTCGGAGACCCAGTACTTC.

The chain joins TRBV6-2 or TRBV6-3 to TRBJ1-5; D uncertain. V dropped 2 bases and J dropped 3 bases, with 14 bases sitting between them. This CDR3 region has 16 residues. Germline loops: CDR1 MNHEY, CDR2 SVGEGT. CDR3 amino acids: CASSYGPSGVNQPQHF. The DNA of the CDR3 is TGTGCCAGCAGTTACGGGCCCTCCGGGGTCAATCAGCCCCAGCATTTT.

This rearrangement joins TRBV5-1 to TRBJ2-4; weak D call: TRBD1 (6 bases). CDR3 length equals 18 residues. Between the trimmed V and J ends, which lost 4 bases and 0 bases, there was a span of 20 bases. The germline V gene has CDR1 SGHRS and CDR2 YFSETQ. Here the CDR3 DNA reads TGCGCCAGCAGCCCCGGGACATTAGGCAGTGAAGCCAAAAACATTCAGTACTTC. It is translated as CASSPGTLGSEAKNIQYF.

CDR3 sequence reads: CASSYSQGQETQYF. The CDR3 DNA reads as TGTGCCAGCAGTTACAGCCAGGGACAAGAGACCCAGTACTTC. The chain carries TRBV6-2 or TRBV6-3 and TRBJ2-5, with D maybe TRBD1 (5 bases). The CDR3 is 14 amino acids. Germline CDR1 MNHEY, CDR2 SVGEGT. Deletions cut 2 bases from V and 2 bases from J, with 9 bases between.

The chain combines TRBV27 with TRBJ2-5; 7 bases match TRBD2. With V trimmed by 0 bases and J by 8 bases, 12 bases remained unmatched. The germline CDR1 and CDR2 sequences are MNHEY and SMNVEV (reference sequence). The CDR3 runs 16 residues. The CDR3 DNA is TGTGCCAGCAGTTTATCCCTAGCGGACCCTGAGAAAACCCAGTACTTC. Its translation is CASSLSLADPEKTQYF.

The chain combines TRBV5-1 with TRBJ2-1; the D gene is possibly TRBD2 (6 bases). Trimming pared 3 bases from V and 0 bases from J, leaving 10 bases between. Germline V CDR1 and CDR2: SGHRS, YFSETQ. This CDR3 comprises 15 residues. The CDR3 DNA follows: TGCGCCAGCAGCTCGGGACTGAGCTCCTACAATGAGCAGTTCTTC. Residues: CASSSGLSSYNEQFF.

The chain links TRBV14 to TRBJ2-3; 11 bases map to TRBD1. V lost 3 bases and J lost 2; bases outside the gene matches: 4. In germline, CDR1 is SGHDN, CDR2 FVKESK. This CDR3 contains 16 residues. CDR3 DNA sequence: TGTGCCAGCAGCCAGGACAGGGGGCGCCTCACAGATACGCAGTATTTT. This translates into CASSQDRGRLTDTQYF.